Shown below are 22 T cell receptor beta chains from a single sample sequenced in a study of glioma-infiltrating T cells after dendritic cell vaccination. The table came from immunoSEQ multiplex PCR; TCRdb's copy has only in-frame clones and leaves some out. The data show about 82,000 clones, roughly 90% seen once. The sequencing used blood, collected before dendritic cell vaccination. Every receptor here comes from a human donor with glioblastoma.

The CDR3 spells CASSLGQGGAFF. Written as DNA, the CDR3 is TGTGCCAGCAGCTTGGGACAGGGGGGAGCTTTCTTT. This chain connects TRBV7-9 to TRBJ1-1; 11 bases fit TRBD1. Per the germline V gene, CDR1 is SEHNR and CDR2 is FQNEAQ (reference sequence). There are 12 residues in the CDR3. Trimming removed 3 bases from V and 10 bases from J; junction bases left unmatched: 1. The full variable domain, its missing parts supplied by reference TRBV7-9 and TRBJ1-1, is DTGVSQNPRHKITKRGQNVTFRCDPISEHNRLYWYRQTLGQGPEFLTYFQNEAQLEKSRLLSDRFSAERPKGSFSTLEIQRTEQGDSAMYLCASSLGQGGAFFGQGTRLTVV.

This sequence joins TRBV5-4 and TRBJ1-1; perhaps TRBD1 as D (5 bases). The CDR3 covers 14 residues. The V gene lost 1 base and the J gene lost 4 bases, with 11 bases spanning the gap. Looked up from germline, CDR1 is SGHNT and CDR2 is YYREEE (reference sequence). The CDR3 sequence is CASSLQTGGTEAFF. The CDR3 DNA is TGTGCCAGCAGCTTGCAAACCGGGGGCACTGAAGCTTTCTTT.

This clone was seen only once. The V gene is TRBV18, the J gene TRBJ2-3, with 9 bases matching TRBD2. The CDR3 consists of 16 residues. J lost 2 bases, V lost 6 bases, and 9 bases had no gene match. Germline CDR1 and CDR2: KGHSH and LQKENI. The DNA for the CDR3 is TGTGCCAGCTCCCTCGGTGCTAGCGGGGTCACAGATACGCAGTATTTT. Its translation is CASSLGASGVTDTQYF.

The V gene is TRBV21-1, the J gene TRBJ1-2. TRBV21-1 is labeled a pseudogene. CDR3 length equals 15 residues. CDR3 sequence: CASSKDQRGSYGYTF. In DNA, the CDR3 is TGTGCCAGCAGCAAAGACCAGAGAGGGTCCTATGGCTACACCTTC.

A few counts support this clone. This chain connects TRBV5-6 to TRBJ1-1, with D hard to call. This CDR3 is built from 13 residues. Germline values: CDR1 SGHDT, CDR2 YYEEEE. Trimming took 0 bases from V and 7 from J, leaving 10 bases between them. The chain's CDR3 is CASSLGSNFEAFF. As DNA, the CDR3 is TGTGCCAGCAGCTTGGGCAGTAATTTTGAAGCTTTCTTT.

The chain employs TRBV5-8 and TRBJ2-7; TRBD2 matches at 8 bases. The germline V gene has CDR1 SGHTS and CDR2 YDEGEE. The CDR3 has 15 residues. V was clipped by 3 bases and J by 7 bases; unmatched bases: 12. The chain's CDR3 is CASSWAGLAGEEQYF. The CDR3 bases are TGTGCCAGCAGCTGGGCGGGCCTAGCGGGCGAAGAGCAGTACTTC.

This chain's CDR3 is CASSGTRDGEQFF. In nucleotides, the CDR3 is TGTGCCAGCAGTGGGACTAGGGATGGGGAGCAGTTCTTC. The chain uses TRBV2 and TRBJ2-1, with 7 bases that match TRBD2. J was trimmed by 10 bases and V by 4 bases; bases with no gene match: 7. The CDR3 sequence is 13 residues long. Germline V CDR1 and CDR2: SNHLY, FYNNEI.

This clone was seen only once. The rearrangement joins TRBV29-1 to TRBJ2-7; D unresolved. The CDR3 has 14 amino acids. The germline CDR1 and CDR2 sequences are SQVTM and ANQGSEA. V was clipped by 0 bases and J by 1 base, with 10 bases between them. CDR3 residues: CSVEDRAVSYEQYF. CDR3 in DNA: TGCAGCGTTGAAGATCGCGCGGTATCCTACGAGCAGTACTTC.

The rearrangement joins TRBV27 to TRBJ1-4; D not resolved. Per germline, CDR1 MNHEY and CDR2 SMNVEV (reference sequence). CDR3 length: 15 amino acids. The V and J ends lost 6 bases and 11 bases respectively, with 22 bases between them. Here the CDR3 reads CASSSYGAKVEKLFF. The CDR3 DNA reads TGTGCCAGCAGCTCATACGGAGCCAAGGTTGAGAAACTGTTTTTT.

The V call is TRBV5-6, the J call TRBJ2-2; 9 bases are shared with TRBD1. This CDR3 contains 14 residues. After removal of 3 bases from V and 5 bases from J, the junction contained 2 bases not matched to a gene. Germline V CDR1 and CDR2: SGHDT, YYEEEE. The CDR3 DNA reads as TGTGCCAGCAGCTGGGGGACAGGGACCGGGGAGCTGTTTTTT. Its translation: CASSWGTGTGELFF.

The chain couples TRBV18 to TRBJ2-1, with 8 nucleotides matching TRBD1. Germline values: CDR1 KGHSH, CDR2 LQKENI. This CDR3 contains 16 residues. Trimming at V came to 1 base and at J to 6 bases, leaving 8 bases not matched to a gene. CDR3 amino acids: CASSPLLTGGSNEQFF. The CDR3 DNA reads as TGTGCCAGCTCACCACTTCTAACAGGGGGGTCCAATGAGCAGTTCTTC.

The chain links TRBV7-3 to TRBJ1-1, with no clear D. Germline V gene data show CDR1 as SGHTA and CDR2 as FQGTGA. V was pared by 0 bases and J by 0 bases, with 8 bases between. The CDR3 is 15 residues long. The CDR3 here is CASSLTPQMNTEAFF. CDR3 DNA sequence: TGTGCCAGCAGCTTAACCCCACAAATGAACACTGAAGCTTTCTTT.

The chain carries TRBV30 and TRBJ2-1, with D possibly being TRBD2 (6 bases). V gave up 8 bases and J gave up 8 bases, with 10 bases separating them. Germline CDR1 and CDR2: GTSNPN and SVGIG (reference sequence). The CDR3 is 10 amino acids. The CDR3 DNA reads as TGTGCCCAGGGAGGTTATGAGCAGTTCTTC. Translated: CAQGGYEQFF. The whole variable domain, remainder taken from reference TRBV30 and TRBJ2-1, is SQTIHQWPATLVQPVGSPLSLECTVEGTSNPNLYWYRQAAGRGLQLLFYSVGIGQISSEVPQNLSASRPQDRQFILSSKKLLLSDSGFYLCAQGGYEQFFGPGTRLTVL.

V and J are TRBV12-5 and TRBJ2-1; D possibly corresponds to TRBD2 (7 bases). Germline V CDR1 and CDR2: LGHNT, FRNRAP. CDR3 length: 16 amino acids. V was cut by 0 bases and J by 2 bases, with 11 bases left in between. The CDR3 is CASGLVMGGPYNEQFF. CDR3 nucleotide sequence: TGTGCTAGTGGTTTGGTAATGGGGGGGCCCTACAATGAGCAGTTCTTC.

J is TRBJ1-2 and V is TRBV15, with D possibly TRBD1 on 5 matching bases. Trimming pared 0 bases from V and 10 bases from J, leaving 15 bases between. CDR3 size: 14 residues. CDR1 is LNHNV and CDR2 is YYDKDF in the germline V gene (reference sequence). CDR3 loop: CATSREGGGRFYTF. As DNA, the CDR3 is TGTGCCACCAGCAGAGAGGGGGGGGGTCGATTCTACACCTTC.

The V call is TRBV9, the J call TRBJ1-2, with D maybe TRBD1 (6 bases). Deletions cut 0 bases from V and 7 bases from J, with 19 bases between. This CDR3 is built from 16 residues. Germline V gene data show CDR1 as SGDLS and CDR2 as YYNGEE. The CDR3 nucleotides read TGTGCCAGCAGCGTAGAATACGCGGGGGCTGTTGGTGGCTACACCTTC. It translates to CASSVEYAGAVGGYTF.

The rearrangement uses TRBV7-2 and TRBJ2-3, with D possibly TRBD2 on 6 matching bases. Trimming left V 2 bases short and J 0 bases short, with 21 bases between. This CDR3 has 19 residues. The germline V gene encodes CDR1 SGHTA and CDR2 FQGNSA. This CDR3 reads CASSLSHGRASVSTDTQYF. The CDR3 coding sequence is TGTGCCAGCAGCTTATCCCATGGCAGGGCTAGCGTCAGCACAGATACGCAGTATTTT. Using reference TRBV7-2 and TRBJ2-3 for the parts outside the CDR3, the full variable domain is GAGVSQSPSNKVTEKGKDVELRCDPISGHTALYWYRQSLGQGLEFLIYFQGNSAPDKSGLPSDRFSAERTGGSVSTLTIQRTQQEDSAVYLCASSLSHGRASVSTDTQYFGPGTRLTVL.

The CDR3 DNA is TGCGCCAGCAGCCAAGGACAGGGAGTCTACGAGCAGTACTTC. Its protein is CASSQGQGVYEQYF. The rearrangement uses TRBV4-1 and TRBJ2-7; 7 bases are a match to TRBD1. This CDR3 is built from 14 residues. Trimming took 1 base from V and 3 from J; bases not matched to a gene: 3. Germline V gives CDR1 MGHRA, CDR2 YSYEKL.

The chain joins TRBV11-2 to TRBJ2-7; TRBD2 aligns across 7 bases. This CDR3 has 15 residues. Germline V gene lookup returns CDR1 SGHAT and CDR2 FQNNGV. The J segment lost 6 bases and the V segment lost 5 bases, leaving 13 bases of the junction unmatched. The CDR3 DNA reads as TGTGCCAGCAGCCCCCAGGGAGGGAGCCTCGGCGAGCAGTACTTC. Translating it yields CASSPQGGSLGEQYF.

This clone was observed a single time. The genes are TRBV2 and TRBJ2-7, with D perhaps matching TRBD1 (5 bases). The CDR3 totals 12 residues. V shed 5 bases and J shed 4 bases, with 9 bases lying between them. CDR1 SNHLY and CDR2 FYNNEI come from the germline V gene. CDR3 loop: CASSKTAYEQYF. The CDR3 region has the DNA TGTGCCAGCAGTAAGACAGCATACGAGCAGTACTTC.

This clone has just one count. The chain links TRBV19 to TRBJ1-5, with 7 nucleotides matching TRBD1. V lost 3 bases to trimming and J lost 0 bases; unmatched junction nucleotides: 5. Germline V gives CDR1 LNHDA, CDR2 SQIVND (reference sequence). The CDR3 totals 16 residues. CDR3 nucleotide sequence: TGTGCCAGTAGTATTGCGGGACAGAATAGCAATCAGCCCCAGCATTTT. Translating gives CASSIAGQNSNQPQHF.

The CDR3 spells CASTPPEGHEQYF. The CDR3 nucleotides read TGTGCCAGTACCCCCCCGGAGGGCCACGAGCAGTACTTC. The chain employs TRBV19 and TRBJ2-7; tentatively, D is TRBD2 (6 bases). The CDR3 has 13 amino acids. Trimming took 7 bases from V and 5 from J, leaving 15 bases between them. CDR1 and CDR2 from the germline V gene are LNHDA and SQIVND (reference sequence).